Presented here are 9 T cell receptor beta chains from one specimen sequenced in a study of cytomegalovirus exposure and HLA in healthy donors. PCR primers comprised 60 Vbeta and 13 Jbeta primers. Assay used: immunoSEQ multiplex PCR; TCRdb lists only in-frame clones, some missing. Here the sample spans around 50,000 clones, 72% being singletons. The sequencing sample was made of PBMCs. All receptors come from a man younger than 45 in good health and CMV-seronegative.

The chain has TRBV5-6 and TRBJ2-6, with D tentatively TRBD1 (5 bases). This CDR3 region has 16 residues. CDR1 and CDR2 (germline): SGHDT, YYEEEE. The germline V and J ends were trimmed by 4 bases and 0 bases, with 11 bases remaining between them. CDR3 sequence: CASSLRQISGANVLTF. The CDR3 nucleotides are TGTGCCAGCAGCCTTAGACAGATCTCTGGGGCCAACGTCCTGACTTTC.

V and J are TRBV5-4 and TRBJ2-3, with D hard to call. CDR1 and CDR2 (germline): SGHNT, YYREEE (reference sequence). The ends were cut back, 2 bases at V and 2 bases at J, with 3 bases in the middle. This CDR3 is 12 amino acids long. CDR3 residues: CASSFYTDTQYF. Written as DNA, the CDR3 is TGTGCCAGCAGCTTTTACACAGATACGCAGTATTTT.

The V call is TRBV27, the J call TRBJ2-3, with TRBD2 matching 9 bases. The V segment lost 6 bases and the J segment 3 bases; nucleotides outside the gene matches: 7. CDR1 and CDR2 from the germline V gene are MNHEY and SMNVEV (reference sequence). This CDR3 has 15 amino acids. CDR3 DNA sequence: TGTGCCAGCAGGGTTAGCGGGAGAGGGACAGATACGCAGTATTTT. It yields the protein CASRVSGRGTDTQYF.

This chain uses TRBV30 with TRBJ2-7; 9 positions match TRBD2. The CDR3 contains 13 residues. Germline lookup yields CDR1 GTSNPN and CDR2 SVGIG (reference sequence). V lost 2 bases to trimming and J lost 9 bases; unmatched junction nucleotides: 8. The CDR3 loop reads CAWSRREGPGQYF. The CDR3, as DNA: TGTGCCTGGAGTCGGCGGGAGGGCCCCGGGCAGTACTTC.

The rearrangement links TRBV9 to TRBJ2-3; 9 nucleotides line up with TRBD1. V lost 0 bases and J lost 4; bases outside the gene matches: 0. Germline V gene lookup returns CDR1 SGDLS and CDR2 YYNGEE. The CDR3 has 14 amino acids. Here the CDR3 DNA reads TGTGCCAGCAGCGTAGGACAGGGGGCAGATACGCAGTATTTT. It specifies CASSVGQGADTQYF.

The V call is TRBV7-9, the J call TRBJ2-7; 7 bases map to TRBD1. This CDR3 contains 14 residues. Per the germline V gene, CDR1 is SEHNR and CDR2 is FQNEAQ (reference sequence). Losses at the gene ends were 5 bases for V and 2 bases for J; bases not matched to a gene: 6. The DNA of the CDR3 is TGTGCCAGCAGCCGGACAGGACCAACCTACGAGCAGTACTTC. Translated: CASSRTGPTYEQYF.

The V call is TRBV2, the J call TRBJ2-5; D possibly corresponds to TRBD2 (6 bases). The V gene lost 6 bases and the J gene lost 4 bases, with 18 bases spanning the gap. The CDR3 spans 15 residues. Germline V CDR1 and CDR2: SNHLY, FYNNEI. The CDR3 region is CASRQTISGGETQYF. The CDR3 DNA sequence: TGTGCCAGCAGGCAGACGATTTCCGGGGGAGAGACCCAGTACTTC. The variable domain in full, with the rest retrieved from reference TRBV2 and TRBJ2-5, is EPEVTQTPSHQVTQMGQEVILRCVPISNHLYFYWYRQILGQKVEFLVSFYNNEISEKSEIFDDQFSVERPDGSNFTLKIRSTKLEDSAMYFCASRQTISGGETQYFGPGTRLLVL.

This chain connects TRBV27 to TRBJ1-5, with D unresolved. This CDR3 has 14 residues. Between the trimmed V and J ends, which lost 1 base and 1 base, there was a span of 5 bases. Germline assignment: CDR1 MNHEY and CDR2 SMNVEV (reference sequence). The CDR3 sequence: CASSLFGSNQPQHF. The CDR3 nucleotides are TGTGCCAGCAGTTTATTCGGGAGCAATCAGCCCCAGCATTTT.

In its sample, this clone was seen a few times. The V call is TRBV27, the J call TRBJ2-7, with TRBD1 as a possible D gene (6 bases). Trimming removed 10 bases at V and 3 bases at J, with 22 bases between. This CDR3 is built from 15 residues. From germline, CDR1 is MNHEY and CDR2 SMNVEV (reference sequence). The CDR3 bases are TGTGCCACCATTTTGTGGGGGCGTAATAGCTACGAGCAGTACTTC. Amino acid sequence: CATILWGRNSYEQYF.